The 18 T cell receptor beta chains below all came from one sample that was sequenced in a study of blood T cell repertoires in COVID-19. Assay used: immunoSEQ multiplex PCR; TCRdb lists only in-frame clones, some missing. The sample lists about 230,000 clones; roughly 85% were seen once. The sample taken for sequencing was peripheral blood. These receptors were taken from a man aged 45-65 years with COVID-19, enrolled during active disease.

This rearrangement joins TRBV7-2 to TRBJ1-5, with 10 bases fitting TRBD1. The CDR3 consists of 14 residues. Germline V gene sequence: CDR1 SGHTA, CDR2 FQGNSA. With V trimmed by 5 bases and J by 5 bases, 3 bases remained unmatched. CDR3 amino acids: CASSPTGGDQPQHF. CDR3 sequence (DNA): TGTGCCAGCAGCCCGACAGGGGGCGATCAGCCCCAGCATTTT.

The rearrangement joins TRBV7-3 to TRBJ1-1; 7 bases are a match to TRBD1. With V trimmed by 5 bases and J by 10 bases, 10 bases remained unmatched. There are 13 residues in the CDR3. From germline, CDR1 is SGHTA and CDR2 FQGTGA. The CDR3 loop reads CASSNSRQGGAFF. The CDR3 DNA reads TGTGCCAGCAGCAACTCACGACAGGGCGGAGCTTTCTTT.

The chain has TRBV14 and TRBJ2-3; TRBD2 agrees at 12 bases. The CDR3 is made up of 15 amino acids. V shed 1 base, J shed 6 bases, and the junction held 2 bases outside the gene matches. Germline CDR1 and CDR2: SGHDN and FVKESK. CDR3 sequence: CASSQGLAGVDTQYF. Written as DNA, the CDR3 is TGTGCCAGCAGCCAAGGACTAGCGGGGGTTGATACGCAGTATTTT. The whole variable domain, filled in from reference TRBV14 and TRBJ2-3, reads EAGVTQFPSHSVIEKGQTVTLRCDPISGHDNLYWYRRVMGKEIKFLLHFVKESKQDESGMPNNRFLAERTGGTYSTLKVQPAELEDSGVYFCASSQGLAGVDTQYFGPGTRLTVL.

This chain connects TRBV6-5 to TRBJ1-2, with D perhaps matching TRBD1 (6 bases). The CDR3 runs to 14 residues. Trimming shortened V by 6 bases and J by 4 bases, and 15 bases separated the two germline ends. Germline V CDR1 and CDR2: MNHEY, SVGAGI. The CDR3 here is CASRTQGTLYGYTF. The CDR3 DNA sequence: TGTGCCAGCAGGACCCAGGGGACACTCTATGGCTACACCTTC.

The chain is built from TRBV2 and TRBJ2-7; 7 bases are a match to TRBD2. This CDR3 is 15 amino acids long. Germline CDR1 reads SNHLY; CDR2 reads FYNNEI. The junction had 11 bases not matched to a gene; V was cut back by 9 bases and J by 0 bases. The CDR3 sequence is CASPREGRSSYEQYF. In DNA, the CDR3 is TGTGCCAGTCCAAGGGAGGGACGAAGCTCCTACGAGCAGTACTTC.

V is TRBV27 and J is TRBJ1-3, with 7 bases that match TRBD1. V was clipped by 2 bases and J by 4 bases; unmatched bases: 11. Per the germline V gene, CDR1 is MNHEY and CDR2 is SMNVEV (reference sequence). This CDR3 contains 17 residues. The CDR3 region has the DNA TGTGCCAGCAGTTTAAGACAGGGAGGTATTTCAGGAAACACCATATATTTT. Translating gives CASSLRQGGISGNTIYF.

This chain connects TRBV29-1 to TRBJ2-3, with TRBD1 identical over 9 bases. Trimming removed 4 bases from V and 3 bases from J; junction bases left unmatched: 8. The CDR3 consists of 15 residues. Germline CDR1 reads SQVTM; CDR2 reads ANQGSEA. CDR3 DNA sequence: TGCAGCGTTGTTTGGGAGACAGGGGGGACAGATACGCAGTATTTT. Protein product: CSVVWETGGTDTQYF.

The chain carries TRBV6-5 and TRBJ1-5; the D gene is possibly TRBD1 (6 bases). The germline gives CDR1 MNHEY, CDR2 SVGAGI. The V and J ends lost 5 bases and 4 bases respectively, with 15 bases between them. CDR3 length: 15 amino acids. The CDR3 sequence: CASSRQTGGNQPQHF. The DNA of the CDR3 is TGTGCCAGCAGTAGACAGACAGGCGGTAATCAGCCCCAGCATTTT.

This clone has a single count. This chain joins TRBV7-8 and TRBJ2-1; the D is unclear. In germline, CDR1 is SGHVS, CDR2 FQNEAQ. The ends were cut back, 5 bases at V and 4 bases at J, with 12 bases in the middle. The CDR3 sequence is 14 residues long. In nucleotides, the CDR3 is TGTGCCAGCAGCCTAGAGACACCGTACAATGAGCAGTTCTTC. The encoded protein is CASSLETPYNEQFF.

V usage is TRBV28 and J usage is TRBJ1-6; 8 positions match TRBD1. CDR1 is MDHEN, CDR2 SYDVKM, per germline. The CDR3 spans 15 residues. Trimming took 5 bases from V and 9 from J; bases not matched to a gene: 9. CDR3 amino acids: CASSPGDRRGSPLHF. In DNA, the CDR3 is TGTGCCAGCAGTCCCGGGGACAGGAGGGGTTCACCCCTCCACTTT.

The gene calls are TRBV19 and TRBJ1-4, with no clear D. The germline CDR1 and CDR2 sequences are LNHDA and SQIVND (reference sequence). V was pared by 3 bases and J by 8 bases, with 13 bases between. The CDR3 totals 14 residues. The chain's CDR3 is CASSMLEGGEKLFF. The CDR3 nucleotides read TGTGCCAGTAGTATGTTGGAGGGAGGAGAAAAACTGTTTTTT.

In this sample, this clone turned up once. The chain joins TRBV7-3 to TRBJ2-5; D remains unclear. The length of the CDR3 is 14 residues. Germline values: CDR1 SGHTA, CDR2 FQGTGA. Trimming removed 2 bases at V and 7 bases at J, with 14 bases between. The CDR3 DNA reads TGTGCCAGCAGCTTAGGAACGACTGGCGGGACCCAGTACTTC. It is translated as CASSLGTTGGTQYF.

The rearrangement uses TRBV5-1 and TRBJ1-3, with D perhaps TRBD1 (5 bases). CDR1 SGHRS and CDR2 YFSETQ come from the germline V gene. V was trimmed by 0 bases and J by 13 bases, leaving 14 bases between them. The CDR3 is made up of 13 amino acids. CDR3 sequence: CASSLGRSNRIYF. The DNA of the CDR3 is TGCGCCAGCAGCTTGGGACGGAGTAACAGGATATATTTT.

The chain is built from TRBV29-1 and TRBJ2-3, with 10 bases aligning to TRBD2. This CDR3 comprises 13 residues. Trimming took 3 bases from V and 5 from J; bases not matched to a gene: 2. Germline lookup yields CDR1 SQVTM and CDR2 ANQGSEA. CDR3 loop: CSVEERGGDTQYF. The CDR3 coding sequence is TGCAGCGTTGAGGAGCGGGGGGGAGATACGCAGTATTTT.

The CDR3 reads CASSQRLQGPEQYF. The CDR3 nucleotides read TGTGCCAGCAGCCAACGTTTACAGGGACCCGAGCAGTACTTC. The chain joins TRBV14 to TRBJ2-7, with a possible D match to TRBD1 (6 bases). Germline V CDR1 and CDR2: SGHDN, FVKESK. CDR3 length: 14 amino acids. The V and J ends lost 2 bases and 6 bases respectively, with 14 bases between them.

The genes are TRBV19 and TRBJ2-1, with 14 bases fitting TRBD2. The CDR3 has 16 residues. Germline loops: CDR1 LNHDA, CDR2 SQIVND (reference sequence). The V gene end was trimmed by 5 bases and the J gene end by 8 bases; junction bases not matched to a gene: 8. The CDR3 sequence is CASSVGLAGGQHEQFF. The CDR3 nucleotides read TGTGCCAGTAGTGTCGGACTAGCGGGGGGCCAGCATGAGCAGTTCTTC.

This clone was seen just once. The chain has TRBV5-4 and TRBJ1-2; TRBD1 agrees at 7 bases. J was trimmed by 3 bases and V by 0 bases; bases with no gene match: 5. CDR1 and CDR2 from the germline V gene are SGHNT and YYREEE (reference sequence). The length of the CDR3 is 15 residues. CDR3: CASSLVSQGHYGYTF. In nucleotides, the CDR3 is TGTGCCAGCAGCTTGGTTTCACAGGGGCACTATGGCTACACCTTC.

The chain employs TRBV6-5 and TRBJ1-2; TRBD1 aligns across 7 bases. The CDR3 runs 13 residues. J gave up 4 bases and V 5 bases, and 4 bases lay outside the gene matches. Germline lookup yields CDR1 MNHEY and CDR2 SVGAGI. DNA for the CDR3: TGTGCCAGCAGTCGGGACAGACTCTATGGCTACACCTTC. As protein: CASSRDRLYGYTF.